This TCR beta chain was recorded in a study of shared clonotypes between healthy human individuals. Profiled with immunoSEQ multiplex PCR; TCRdb holds only in-frame clones, not every one. The repertoire has approximately 2.5 million clones, 90% to 95% of them found once; the top ten carry around 0.15%. The CDR3 consists of 14 residues. In germline, CDR1 is SGHVS, CDR2 FNYEAQ. The V end lost 5 bases, the J end lost 2 bases, and 13 bases lay between the germline ends. The chain carries TRBV7-6 and TRBJ2-7, with D tentatively TRBD1 or TRBD2 (7 bases each). Sequenced: naive CD4+ T cells sorted from blood. Subset specified: CD45RA+ positively selected. The TCR sequence derives from a man younger than 35 in good health. The CDR3 loop reads CASSAAGGAYEQYF. Here the CDR3 DNA reads TGTGCCAGCAGCGCCGCAGGGGGGGCCTACGAGCAGTACTTC.